Detailed here is one T cell receptor (beta chain). Its antigen is as yet unknown. Method: immunoSEQ multiplex PCR; TCRdb's copy keeps in-frame clones and lacks some. The data show about 1 million clones, roughly 80% seen once. These data come from a study of shared clonotypes between healthy human individuals. Study-level information: Each donor's CD8 memory used one plate, CD8 naive two, each CD4 subset three.

Splitting of CD4+ cells produced CD45RA+ naive and CD45RA-negative memory subsets. Study findings and constraints: Four donors shared around 5.2% of their naive CD4 clonotypes. How much donors shared clonotypes was expected to be affected by sequencing depth.

The CDR3 runs 15 residues. CDR1 and CDR2 from the germline V gene are LGHNA and YSLEER. The V end lost 0 bases, the J end lost 8 bases, and 16 bases lay between the germline ends. V is TRBV4-3 and J is TRBJ1-2, with a tentative D call TRBD1 (5 bases). The sample consisted of memory CD4+ T cells sorted from blood. Subset specified: CD45RA-negative fraction. The clonotype was recovered from a man aged 18 to 29 in good health. The DNA for the CDR3 is TGCGCCAGCAGCCAAGAACGGAGTGGGGCGCGAGGCTACACCTTC. Its translation is CASSQERSGARGYTF.